The 32 T cell receptor beta chains reported below all come from one sample, sequenced in a study of patients and donors after allogeneic stem cell transplantation (dated by TCRdb to 2020 to 2022). Preparation of the library involved RT-PCR. The sequencer was a NextSeq 550. TCRdb took the public reads, trimmed them with fastp at Q25, ran MiXCR for clone calling and kept in-frame beta chains. CDR3 protein duplicates are merged, each entry listing the most common genes and DNA. A total of about 200,000 distinct CDR3 sequences appear in this sample, around two fifths of them only once. 11% of the sample is taken by the ten largest. Sequenced material: blood, either unsorted or a sorted T cell fraction (not recorded which). The receptors shown here come from a human donor who was either an allogeneic HSCT recipient or a stem cell or donor lymphocyte infusion donor (not recorded which). It is not recorded whose cells these are; they may come from a transplant donor.

In this sample, this clonotype turned up a few times. The chain carries TRBV20-1 and TRBJ2-7; no clear D. There are 13 residues in the CDR3. The germline gives CDR1 DFQATT, CDR2 SNEGSKA (reference sequence). Deletions cut 3 bases from V and 0 bases from J, with 9 bases between. The CDR3 is CSASVQLSYEQYF. CDR3 DNA: TGCAGTGCTAGTGTGCAGCTCTCCTACGAGCAGTACTTC.

The CDR3 coding sequence is TGTGCCAGCAGCAAAGGGGACAGGGTCAAGGCAACTGAAGCTTTCTTT. Its translation is CASSKGDRVKATEAFF. The chain joins TRBV21-1 to TRBJ1-1; TRBD1, the table's D call, lacks a check against the DNA. TRBV21-1 is listed as a pseudogene. The CDR3 totals 16 residues.

There are many counts of this clonotype. This chain joins TRBV10-3 and TRBJ2-7; TRBD1 might be the D (5 bases). CDR3 length equals 15 residues. Trimming stripped 2 bases from V and 4 bases from J, with 15 bases between. From germline, CDR1 is ENHRY and CDR2 SYGVKD. The chain's CDR3 is CAISEVNPGAYEQYF. The CDR3 nucleotides read TGTGCCATCAGTGAGGTGAACCCTGGGGCATACGAGCAGTACTTC.

The rearrangement uses TRBV27 and TRBJ2-7; D gene unclear. Per the germline V gene, CDR1 is MNHEY and CDR2 is SMNVEV (reference sequence). The CDR3 is 13 residues long. Trimming left V 0 bases short and J 7 bases short, with 10 bases between. The CDR3 reads CASSLSKVHEQYF. In nucleotides, the CDR3 is TGTGCCAGCAGTTTATCGAAAGTTCATGAGCAGTACTTC.

Many counts were recorded for this clonotype. J is TRBJ1-5 and V is TRBV20-1; no clear D. The germline CDR1 and CDR2 sequences are DFQATT and SNEGSKA (reference sequence). The V and J ends lost 6 bases and 0 bases respectively, with 6 bases between them. The CDR3 is made up of 12 amino acids. CDR3 loop: CSASYSNQPQHF. Here the CDR3 DNA reads TGCAGTGCAAGTTATAGCAATCAGCCCCAGCATTTT.

The chain has TRBV28 and TRBJ2-2; D perhaps matches TRBD2 (6 bases). The germline CDR1 and CDR2 sequences are MDHEN and SYDVKM. Trimming took 7 bases from V and 6 from J, leaving 18 bases between them. The CDR3 loop spans 15 amino acids. The CDR3 coding sequence is TGTGCCAGCAAATTAGGGGCTAGCGACCCCGGGGAGCTGTTTTTT. Amino acids: CASKLGASDPGELFF. The full variable domain, its missing parts supplied by reference TRBV28 and TRBJ2-2, is DVKVTQSSRYLVKRTGEKVFLECVQDMDHENMFWYRQDPGLGLRLIYFSYDVKMKEKGDIPEGYSVSREKKERFSLILESASTNQTSMYLCASKLGASDPGELFFGEGSRLTVL.

The V and J genes are TRBV5-1 and TRBJ2-2; tentatively, D is TRBD2 (5 bases). Trimming took 0 bases from V and 3 from J, leaving 12 bases between them. This CDR3 has 16 amino acids. CDR1 and CDR2 (germline): SGHRS, YFSETQ. The DNA for the CDR3 is TGCGCCAGCAGCTTGGAGAGGGTGTGGGACACCGGGGAGCTGTTTTTT. It yields the protein CASSLERVWDTGELFF.

The J gene is TRBJ2-7, the V gene TRBV27; unclear D gene. V lost 3 bases, J lost 4 bases, and 10 bases lay in between. Looked up from germline, CDR1 is MNHEY and CDR2 is SMNVEV (reference sequence). This CDR3 comprises 13 residues. As DNA, the CDR3 is TGTGCCAGCAGTTTCACGGACGGGTACGAGCAGTACTTC. Protein product: CASSFTDGYEQYF.

The rearrangement joins TRBV5-1 to TRBJ1-6, with 9 bases matching TRBD1. The junction had 4 bases not matched to a gene; V was cut back by 3 bases and J by 6 bases. Germline CDR1 SGHRS, CDR2 YFSETQ. This CDR3 contains 15 residues. The CDR3 DNA sequence: TGCGCCAGCAGCTCGGGACAGGGAAGTAATTCACCCCTCCACTTT. Protein product: CASSSGQGSNSPLHF.

A few counts support this clonotype. The rearrangement joins TRBV6-2 or TRBV6-3 to TRBJ1-5; TRBD1 agrees at 8 bases. The CDR3 is 14 residues long. Losses at the gene ends were 7 bases for V and 6 bases for J; bases not matched to a gene: 8. CDR1 MNHEY and CDR2 SVGEGT come from the germline V gene. The CDR3 region has the DNA TGTGCCAGCATCCCGACAGGGGAGGGTCAGCCCCAGCATTTT. Protein: CASIPTGEGQPQHF.

This clonotype was seen a single time. V and J are TRBV11-2 and TRBJ1-1; a weak D match, TRBD1 (5 bases). The V end lost 4 bases, the J end lost 1 base, and 13 bases lay between the germline ends. CDR1 and CDR2 (germline): SGHAT, FQNNGV. This CDR3 has 15 amino acids. CDR3 nucleotide sequence: TGTGCCAGCAGCTCCCTTAGGGGAAAGAACACTGAAGCTTTCTTT. Translation: CASSSLRGKNTEAFF.

This clonotype was seen only a few times. The rearrangement links TRBV7-6 to TRBJ2-1; possibly TRBD1 or TRBD2 for D (6 bases each). Germline V lookup: CDR1 SGHVS, CDR2 FNYEAQ. CDR3 length: 13 amino acids. The germline V and J ends were trimmed by 5 bases and 8 bases, with 13 bases remaining between them. CDR3 DNA sequence: TGTGCCAGCAGCGCAAGGGGGGAGGATGAGCAGTTCTTC. Protein sequence: CASSARGEDEQFF.

The CDR3 bases are TGCGCCAGCAGCGAAGTATTAGGGGGCAGCTCCTACGAGCAGTACTTC. Amino acids: CASSEVLGGSSYEQYF. This chain links TRBV5-1 with TRBJ2-7; 7 bases agree with TRBD1. CDR3 length: 16 residues. Germline V lookup: CDR1 SGHRS, CDR2 YFSETQ. The trim removed 4 bases at V and 0 bases at J, leaving 10 bases unmatched.

This clonotype was detected a few times. The chain couples TRBV5-1 to TRBJ1-1; no clear D. The CDR3 covers 12 residues. The V gene lost 2 bases and the J gene lost 7 bases, with 9 bases spanning the gap. Germline assignment: CDR1 SGHRS and CDR2 YFSETQ. CDR3 DNA: TGCGCCAGCAGCTTACGAGGGCATGAAGCTTTCTTT. Translating it yields CASSLRGHEAFF.

The chain employs TRBV20-1 and TRBJ2-3; D is unresolved. Germline lookup yields CDR1 DFQATT and CDR2 SNEGSKA (reference sequence). With 6 bases removed from V and 5 bases from J, the gap between germline ends came to 18 bases. CDR3 length equals 14 residues. CDR3 DNA sequence: TGCAGTGCAAGTACGCGCTTAAGAGGAGATACGCAGTATTTT. This gives the protein CSASTRLRGDTQYF.

This clonotype was found a few times. The gene calls are TRBV9 and TRBJ2-7; tentative D call: TRBD2 (6 bases). The CDR3 covers 15 residues. Trimming pared 0 bases from V and 4 bases from J, leaving 14 bases between. Germline V gene data show CDR1 as SGDLS and CDR2 as YYNGEE. The CDR3 loop reads CASSVEEGTSYEQYF. DNA for the CDR3: TGTGCCAGCAGCGTAGAGGAGGGGACGAGTTACGAGCAGTACTTC.

This chain uses TRBV16 with TRBJ1-6; D is perhaps TRBD1 (6 bases). The CDR3 runs 14 residues. Germline assignment: CDR1 KGHSY and CDR2 FQNENV. Trimming left V 4 bases short and J 7 bases short, with 11 bases between. For the CDR3, the DNA is TGTGCCAGCAGCCCCTATGGGGGCAATTCACCCCTCCACTTT. This sequence encodes CASSPYGGNSPLHF.

This clonotype was seen a few times. This rearrangement joins TRBV10-3 to TRBJ1-2; perhaps TRBD1 as D (5 bases). The germline CDR1 and CDR2 sequences are ENHRY and SYGVKD. Trimming stripped 0 bases from V and 4 bases from J, with 12 bases between. The CDR3 loop spans 15 amino acids. The CDR3: CAISESAPGSYGYTF. CDR3 DNA: TGTGCCATCAGTGAGTCTGCGCCAGGGTCCTATGGCTACACCTTC.

The chain is built from TRBV5-5 and TRBJ2-1; either TRBD1 or TRBD2 may supply D (5 bases each). Trimming cost V 0 bases and J 7 bases, with 11 bases left between them. This CDR3 has 14 amino acids. Germline lookup yields CDR1 SGHKS and CDR2 YYEKEE (reference sequence). Here the CDR3 reads CASSLVEGMNEQFF. The CDR3 DNA reads as TGTGCCAGCAGCTTGGTAGAGGGGATGAATGAGCAGTTCTTC.

The genes are TRBV6-2 or TRBV6-3 and TRBJ1-1, with no clear D. Germline loops: CDR1 MNHEY, CDR2 SVGEGT. V was trimmed by 3 bases and J by 7 bases, leaving 9 bases between them. The CDR3 covers 12 residues. CDR3 sequence: CASSYTQFEAFF. For the CDR3, the DNA is TGTGCCAGCAGTTATACCCAGTTTGAAGCTTTCTTT.

About this clonotype: This may be a read error: a much more frequent sequence differs by one nucleotide. The rearrangement uses TRBV7-8 and TRBJ1-1; perhaps TRBD1 as D (5 bases). The CDR3 sequence is 14 residues long. Between the trimmed V and J ends, which lost 2 bases and 4 bases, there was a span of 11 bases. CDR1 is SGHVS and CDR2 is FQNEAQ in the germline V gene. CDR3 DNA: TGTGCCAGCAGCTTACGGGGCGCGGGCACTGAAGCTTTCTTT. This codes for CASSLRGAGTEAFF.

Only a few counts were recorded for this clonotype. The chain employs TRBV28 and TRBJ1-3, with 7 positions matching TRBD1. The CDR3 loop spans 17 amino acids. CDR1 and CDR2 from the germline V gene are MDHEN and SYDVKM. The J segment lost 0 bases and the V segment lost 6 bases, leaving 11 bases of the junction unmatched. The CDR3 loop is CASRGGGTAVSGNTIYF. The DNA of the CDR3 is TGTGCCAGCAGGGGGGGAGGGACAGCCGTCTCTGGAAACACCATATATTTT.

The chain recombines TRBV12-3 or TRBV12-4 with TRBJ1-3; no clear D. The CDR3 sequence is 13 residues long. V lost 2 bases and J lost 9, with 11 bases in between. CDR3 region: CASSLKGPGTIYF. Written as DNA, the CDR3 is TGTGCCAGCAGTTTAAAAGGGCCTGGCACCATATATTTT.

The sample holds a few counts of this clonotype. The chain recombines TRBV29-1 with TRBJ1-1; D gene uncertain. V lost 2 bases and J 5 bases, leaving 15 bases between the germline ends. The CDR3 has 14 amino acids. CDR1 SQVTM and CDR2 ANQGSEA come from the germline V gene. DNA for the CDR3: TGCAGCGTTGAACCCGAGCTCCCACGGACTGAAGCTTTCTTT. It encodes CSVEPELPRTEAFF.

This chain joins TRBV18 and TRBJ2-1, with 10 bases fitting TRBD2. This CDR3 has 15 residues. Germline lookup yields CDR1 KGHSH and CDR2 LQKENI. The ends lost 3 bases at V and 9 bases at J; junction bases unmatched: 8. The CDR3 sequence is CASSPVAGGPSEQFF. CDR3 bases: TGTGCCAGCTCACCGGTAGCGGGGGGCCCTAGTGAGCAGTTCTTC. Full variable domain (remainder filled in from reference TRBV18 and TRBJ2-1): NAGVMQNPRHLVRRRGQEARLRCSPMKGHSHVYWYRQLPEEGLKFMVYLQKENIIDESGMPKERFSAEFPKEGPSILRIQQVVRGDSAAYFCASSPVAGGPSEQFFGPGTRLTVL.

This chain connects TRBV5-1 to TRBJ1-3; 7 bases fit TRBD1. J lost 4 bases, V lost 0 bases, and 4 bases had no gene match. This CDR3 region has 15 residues. Germline V gene lookup returns CDR1 SGHRS and CDR2 YFSETQ. This CDR3 reads CASSLERGPGNTIYF. The CDR3 DNA reads TGCGCCAGCAGCTTGGAGAGGGGGCCCGGAAACACCATATATTTT.

V is TRBV5-5 and J is TRBJ2-3; D unresolved. The CDR3 totals 13 residues. V was clipped by 4 bases and J by 6 bases, with 12 bases between them. Germline assignment: CDR1 SGHKS and CDR2 YYEKEE (reference sequence). The CDR3 loop is CASSMVGRDTQYF. The CDR3 DNA follows: TGTGCCAGCAGCATGGTGGGTCGGGATACGCAGTATTTT.

This clonotype was counted many times. The rearrangement uses TRBV19 and TRBJ1-1, with unresolved D. The length of the CDR3 is 16 residues. V was clipped by 3 bases and J by 0 bases, with 14 bases between them. Per the germline V gene, CDR1 is LNHDA and CDR2 is SQIVND (reference sequence). In DNA, the CDR3 is TGTGCCAGTAGTATCCTCACAGCGGCCGTGAACACTGAAGCTTTCTTT. Translation: CASSILTAAVNTEAFF. The full variable domain, in which reference TRBV19 and TRBJ1-1 provide the parts outside the CDR3, is DGGITQSPKYLFRKEGQNVTLSCEQNLNHDAMYWYRQDPGQGLRLIYYSQIVNDFQKGDIAEGYSVSREKKESFPLTVTSAQKNPTAFYLCASSILTAAVNTEAFFGQGTRLTVV.

A remark on this clonotype: One end of the junction is discordant with germline, which a read error may explain. The genes are TRBV5-1 and TRBJ2-7, with TRBD1 identical over 9 bases. Per germline, CDR1 SGHRS and CDR2 YFSETQ. The CDR3 runs to 15 residues. The CDR3 DNA reads as TGCGCCAGCAGCTCGTCCGGGACAGGGTCCTACGGGCAGTACTTC. Translation: CASSSSGTGSYGQYF.

This chain uses TRBV5-1 with TRBJ1-1, with D tentatively TRBD1 (5 bases). CDR1 and CDR2 from the germline V gene are SGHRS and YFSETQ. V lost 4 bases and J lost 1, with 11 bases in between. This CDR3 has 14 amino acids. The CDR3 DNA reads TGCGCCAGCAGCAGGGACGGTAAGAACACTGAAGCTTTCTTT. Amino acid sequence: CASSRDGKNTEAFF.

The J gene is TRBJ1-3, the V gene TRBV10-3; TRBD1 matches 7 bases. Germline-derived CDR1 and CDR2 are ENHRY and SYGVKD. The J segment lost 3 bases and the V segment lost 6 bases, leaving 8 bases of the junction unmatched. The CDR3 sequence is 15 residues long. Here the CDR3 DNA reads TGTGCCATCAGCATGACAGGGATAGGTGGAAACACCATATATTTT. This gives the protein CAISMTGIGGNTIYF.

This clonotype appeared a few times. The rearrangement joins TRBV2 to TRBJ2-1; TRBD2 matches 10 bases. Trimming took 8 bases from V and 6 from J; bases not matched to a gene: 7. This CDR3 is built from 14 residues. Germline V gene sequence: CDR1 SNHLY, CDR2 FYNNEI. The CDR3 region is CASVQQRGGNEQFF. CDR3 bases: TGTGCCAGCGTCCAACAGCGGGGGGGCAATGAGCAGTTCTTC.